Below, one T cell receptor (beta chain) is given with its context. No cognate antigen has been identified for it. No qualities accompany the bases; no much larger clone lies one base away. V and J are truncated by 5 bases and 2 bases respectively, leaving an intervening sequence of 15 bases. The CDR3 holds 15 amino acids from the cysteine to the phenylalanine. The CDR3 DNA has 45 bases and is translated from base 1. The data were obtained in a study of blood T cells in healthy people across ages (dated by TCRdb to between 2014 and 2017). For the study in its entirety: In model experiments, roughly one uniquely barcoded TCR beta cDNA molecule per two T cells was captured by template switching. The study measured age-related changes in TCR beta repertoire diversity using deep sequencing normalized with unique cDNA molecular identifiers. Donors were grouped into four age groups: young (average 16 years), middle-aged (less than 40), aged (around 66) and long-lived (about 90). To avoid experimental bias, donors of different ages were randomly spread across the sequencing lanes. Two additional independent replicas of 1 million unique cDNA reads from the same blood draw were analyzed for two donors (one aged 18 to 30 and one aged 80 or older).

Overall results and qualifications from the work: Compared with the aged group, more naive CD4+ T cells, fewer expanded clones and increased TCR diversity were shown by the long-lived group, suggesting age selection. As age increased, observed TCR beta diversity per million T cells dropped in a roughly linear way, and a significant reduction was already evident by age 40. Estimates of total diversity from one million sequenced T cells were regarded as lower bounds and underestimates. There was a strong correlation between observed TCR beta diversity and the percentage of naive T cells measured by flow cytometry. The CMV infection status of donors was not known, potentially confounding age-related changes in expanded clonotypes. Because profiling used bulk unsorted PBMCs, naive and antigen-experienced compartments could not be compared conclusively.

The approximately 39 donors, aged about 6 to 100 years, were systemically healthy Caucasian individuals from Russia. Each donor gave about 10 milliliters of peripheral blood, drawn into EDTA-treated Vacutainer tubes. Ficoll-Paque density-gradient centrifugation was used to isolate PBMCs, with at least 7 million per sample. Total RNA, at least 6 micrograms per sample, was extracted from PBMCs with Trizol reagent. The percentages of naive CD45RAhigh/CD27high T cells were determined by flow cytometry on a PBMC aliquot from every donor. Libraries came from 5' RACE. Sequencing was carried out with an Illumina HiSeq 2500. A second PCR of about 6 to 11 cycles was performed with a sample-barcoded 5' primer and a J-beta primer mix. Each TCR beta cDNA molecule received a unique molecular identifier from a template-switch 5' adaptor carrying 12 random nucleotides. At least 2.5 million CDR3-containing paired-end reads were obtained from each sample. First-strand cDNA synthesis was performed from all RNA using the Mint cDNA synthesis kit, with priming by a TRBC-specific oligonucleotide. Following uracil-DNA glycosylase treatment, a first 18-cycle PCR with universal primers M1SS and BC2_uni_R was performed on all cDNA. In the original analysis: Normalization of each sample was performed by random selection of 1 million high-quality reads, each carrying a distinct molecular identifier. Instead of being binned into consensus sequences, reads that shared molecular identifiers were thrown out. MiTCR, with a Q25 quality threshold and the strictest error-elimination algorithm, was used for CDR3 identification, clonotype clustering and error correction. A nonparametric unseen species model with Euler transformation was used to estimate lower-bound total TCR beta diversity. TCRdb cleaned the public reads at Q25 with fastp, built clones with MiXCR and kept in-frame beta chains. Records with the same CDR3 protein are collapsed into one entry carrying the most frequent genes and DNA. Here the V and J calls rest on TCRdb's processing, not on the authors' analysis. The sample table records around 1.5 million distinct CDR3 sequences; 45% to 70% of these occur just once. The ten largest make up 6.5% to 8.5% of the sample.

The sequence derives from a man aged 18 to 29 in good health. The sample taken for sequencing was blood. Here the chain combines TRBV12-3 or TRBV12-4 and TRBJ1-2; 6 matching bases give a weak D call of TRBD1. The CDR3 loop reads CASSQTRQANYGYTF. At the DNA level, the sequence is TGTGCCAGCAGTCAAACTCGACAGGCCAACTATGGCTACACCTTC.